The source of this T cell receptor (beta chain) is a study of T cells in Graves' hyperthyroidism and ophthalmopathy. Study findings and constraints: Blood also held most thyroid clonotypes expanded beyond 0.001. The model foresaw ophthalmopathy a median roughly 6.3 months prior to onset. Classification by a 13 V-J model distinguished ophthalmopathy from stable hyperthyroidism.

The diagnoses drew upon clinical symptoms, serum thyroxine and TRAb, thyroid ultrasound and orbital computed tomography. Researchers amplified the TCR beta CDR3 regions from RNA transcripts. The TCR CDR3 was amplified in a first-round RT-PCR using the HTBI primer set. TCRdb called the multiplex PCR reads again in MiXCR, with one record for every CDR3 protein. In the table there are approximately 640,000 distinct CDR3 sequences, 15% to 20% of which are singletons. In regard to this clonotype: Its antigen is as yet unknown.

The V and J ends lost 1 base and 0 bases respectively, with 3 bases between them. Germline assignment: CDR1 LGHNA and CDR2 YNFKEQ. This CDR3 is built from 13 residues. The TCR comes from a woman under 40 with Graves' hyperthyroidism. The source material was blood. The chain is built from TRBV4-2 and TRBJ1-1; D uncertain. DNA for the CDR3: TGTGCCAGCAGCCAAGCAGTGAACACTGAAGCTTTCTTT. Protein: CASSQAVNTEAFF.